Following are 26 T cell receptor beta chains from one sample sequenced in a study of tumor-infiltrating lymphocytes in primary liver carcinoma. From roughly 0.5 ug total RNA, TCR beta cDNA was generated with a primer in the constant region. ARM-PCR was slightly modified, and three nested multiplex PCR rounds with it gave rise to the TCR beta libraries. TRBV1-TRBV30 forward primers paired with a C-beta reverse primer were used in the first two PCR rounds, which ran approximately 10 cycles each. TCRdb re-derived calls from the multiplex PCR reads in MiXCR, one entry per CDR3 protein. The table records 310,000 or so distinct CDR3 sequences, around three fifths of them present only once. The study extracted blood RNA from unsorted whole blood and also extracted germline DNA. Input material: peripheral blood. These receptors originate from a woman in her 30s with primary liver carcinoma and hepatitis B virus infection.

This clonotype turned up a few times. The rearrangement uses TRBV6-1 and TRBJ1-2; no clear D gene. V was shortened by 0 bases and J by 4 bases, with 9 bases between the two germline ends. The CDR3 loop spans 14 amino acids. Germline V gene lookup returns CDR1 MNHNS and CDR2 SASEGT. CDR3 DNA sequence: TGTGCCAGCAGTGAAGCTGCCAGCCTCTATGGCTACACCTTC. Residues: CASSEAASLYGYTF.

Notes on this clonotype: At one of its ends the junction is not consistent with the germline gene, which may arise from a read error. The chain carries TRBV12-3 or TRBV12-4 and TRBJ2-5; D might be TRBD2 (5 bases). The CDR3 is 14 amino acids. The CDR3 DNA sequence: TGTGCCAGAAGTTTGGCGGGCATACAAGAGACCCATTACTTC. Translating it yields CARSLAGIQETHYF.

In the case of this clonotype: Given a much more abundant clone one base away, this may be a read error. This chain uses TRBV4-2 with TRBJ1-5; D is possibly TRBD1 (5 bases). Germline loops: CDR1 LGHNA, CDR2 YNFKEQ. The CDR3 is made up of 14 amino acids. CDR3 sequence reads: CVSSQPDSSIAQHF. The CDR3 DNA reads TGTGTCAGCAGCCAACCAGACAGCTCAATAGCTCAGCATTTT.

The chain carries TRBV6-1 and TRBJ1-1; D call uncertain. The germline V gene has CDR1 MNHNS and CDR2 SASEGT. V was shortened by 8 bases and J by 11 bases, with 15 bases between the two germline ends. This CDR3 spans 11 amino acids. The CDR3 DNA reads as TGTGCCAGCTCTCTTCCAGCCGGGGCTTTCTTT. This gives the protein CASSLPAGAFF.

This clonotype occurred a few times. The chain combines TRBV4-2 with TRBJ2-3; 9 bases fit TRBD2. V shed 0 bases and J 5 bases; nucleotides not matched to a gene: 6. The CDR3 is made up of 16 amino acids. Looked up from germline, CDR1 is LGHNA and CDR2 is YNFKEQ. The CDR3: CASSQEGGRARDTQYF. CDR3 DNA sequence: TGTGCCAGCAGCCAAGAGGGCGGGAGGGCCAGAGATACGCAGTATTTT.

In regard to this clonotype: The junction departs from germline at one end; a sequencing error may be responsible. V gene TRBV29-1 combines with J gene TRBJ2-1; maybe TRBD2 (6 bases). Germline V gene lookup returns CDR1 SQVTM and CDR2 ANQGSEA. This CDR3 contains 14 residues. CDR3 residues: CSVERSGSYIEQFF. In nucleotides, the CDR3 is TGCAGCGTTGAAAGAAGCGGGTCATACATTGAGCAGTTCTTC.

As regards this clonotype: This may stem from a read error, because a much larger clone lies one nucleotide away. This chain joins TRBV6-5 and TRBJ1-1; unclear D gene. Per germline, CDR1 MNHEY and CDR2 SVGAGI. The ends were cut back, 7 bases at V and 0 bases at J, with 12 bases in the middle. This CDR3 is 14 amino acids long. CDR3 region: CASKPIEVNTEAFF. In nucleotides, the CDR3 is TGTGCCAGCAAGCCGATAGAAGTGAACACTGAAGCTTTCTTT.

The CDR3 protein is CASGYPLGLAGGYNEQFF. CDR3 bases: TGTGCCAGTGGGTACCCCCTCGGACTAGCGGGAGGATACAATGAGCAGTTCTTC. The V call is TRBV11-2, the J call TRBJ2-1; 14 bases line up with TRBD2. Trimming removed 9 bases from V and 4 bases from J; junction bases left unmatched: 14. Germline CDR1 SGHAT, CDR2 FQNNGV. The CDR3 runs to 18 residues.

Regarding this clonotype: Since a much larger clone is just one base distant, this may be a read error. The genes are TRBV6-6 and TRBJ1-2; 9 nucleotides agree with TRBD1. Germline assignment: CDR1 MNHNY and CDR2 SVGAGI (reference sequence). The CDR3 has 17 amino acids. In DNA, the CDR3 is TGTGCCGGCAGTCCTACTCCAGGGACAGGGCTTAACTATGGCTACACCTTC. Translation gives CAGSPTPGTGLNYGYTF.

The V gene is TRBV5-4, the J gene TRBJ2-6; D is ambiguous. The V end lost 7 bases, the J end lost 2 bases, and 13 bases lay between the germline ends. Per germline, CDR1 SGHNT and CDR2 YYREEE (reference sequence). This CDR3 is built from 15 residues. Here the CDR3 DNA reads TGTGCCAGCTCGTTGTGCCCCCCTGGGGCCAACGTCCTGACTTTC. Protein sequence: CASSLCPPGANVLTF.

In regard to this clonotype: One end of the junction does not line up with germline, which may come from a read error. This chain links TRBV7-9 with TRBJ2-7; D is uncertain. Germline CDR1 and CDR2: SEHNR and FQNEAQ (reference sequence). This CDR3 has 11 residues. DNA of the CDR3: TGTGCCAACAGCTTTTCTTACGAGCAGTACTTC. This gives the protein CANSFSYEQYF.

This chain connects TRBV5-1 to TRBJ2-5; D may be TRBD1 (6 bases). Between the trimmed V and J ends, which lost 0 bases and 3 bases, there was a span of 15 bases. CDR1 is SGHRS, CDR2 YFSETQ, per germline. This CDR3 has 16 residues. Here the CDR3 reads CASSLAFGDKEETQYF. Here the CDR3 DNA reads TGCGCCAGCAGCTTGGCCTTTGGGGACAAAGAAGAGACCCAGTACTTC.

As to this clonotype: A junction end diverges from the germline sequence, so it may reflect a read error. V gene TRBV6-5 combines with J gene TRBJ1-5; D call uncertain. The germline V gene encodes CDR1 MNHEY and CDR2 SVGAGI. The CDR3 consists of 14 residues. The CDR3: CVSSLDDSNQPQHF. CDR3 bases: TGTGTCAGCAGTTTGGACGATAGCAATCAGCCCCAGCATTTT.

As to this clonotype: The CDR3 carries no conserved terminal phenylalanine or tryptophan, so it likely arises from a read error. This chain links TRBV11-1 with TRBJ2-7, with 8 positions matching TRBD1. From germline, CDR1 is SGHAT and CDR2 FQDESV (reference sequence). The J segment lost 4 bases and the V segment lost 5 bases, leaving 16 bases of the junction unmatched. The CDR3 consists of 17 residues. This chain's CDR3 is CASSTGQGLAKSYEQYI. In DNA, the CDR3 is TGTGCCAGCAGCACCGGACAGGGTTTAGCGAAATCATACGAGCAGTACATC.

This clonotype was recorded only once. The chain joins TRBV10-3 to TRBJ1-2, with 9 bases lining up with TRBD1. Per germline, CDR1 ENHRY and CDR2 SYGVKD. V lost 8 bases, J lost 5 bases, and 9 bases stayed unmatched. The CDR3 has 14 residues. The CDR3 bases are TGTGCCATCTGTTTGACAGGGGGGAATTATGGCTACACCTTC. Its translation is CAICLTGGNYGYTF.

Notes on this clonotype: This may stem from a read error, because a much larger clone lies one nucleotide away. The rearrangement links TRBV4-2 to TRBJ2-7; 7 nucleotides match TRBD2. The ends lost 1 base at V and 7 bases at J; junction bases unmatched: 13. CDR3 size: 16 residues. CDR1 LGHNA and CDR2 YNFKEQ come from the germline V gene. CDR3 in amino acids: CASSQVGGSSYNEQYF. CDR3 nucleotides: TGTGCCAGCAGCCAAGTCGGGGGGAGCTCCTACAATGAGCAGTACTTC.

The chain joins TRBV5-1 to TRBJ1-1, with D possibly being TRBD1 (6 bases). Trimming shortened V by 1 base and J by 1 base, and 14 bases separated the two germline ends. CDR1 SGHRS and CDR2 YFSETQ come from the germline V gene. The CDR3 loop spans 16 amino acids. CDR3 sequence (DNA): TGCGCCAGCAGCTTGATTGGGACAATGGGGAACACTGAAGCTTTCTTT. Protein: CASSLIGTMGNTEAFF.

This clonotype was recorded many times. The chain couples TRBV6-2 or TRBV6-3 to TRBJ2-7, with D unresolved. V was cut by 6 bases and J by 0 bases, with 9 bases left in between. There are 13 residues in the CDR3. CDR1 is MNHEY, CDR2 SVGEGT, per germline. The CDR3 here is CASRKQSSYEQYF. The DNA of the CDR3 is TGTGCCAGCAGAAAACAGAGCTCCTACGAGCAGTACTTC.

There are a few counts of this clonotype. The chain recombines TRBV7-2 with TRBJ1-1; no definite D call. Trimming left V 2 bases short and J 1 base short, with 8 bases between. CDR1 is SGHTA, CDR2 FQGNSA, per germline. This CDR3 has 14 amino acids. CDR3 residues: CASSLWGRNTEAFF. DNA for the CDR3: TGTGCCAGCAGCTTATGGGGTAGGAACACTGAAGCTTTCTTT.

Turning to this clonotype: Just one base apart from a much larger clone, this may be a read error. V and J are TRBV29-1 and TRBJ2-7, with 14 bases fitting TRBD2. The germline gives CDR1 SQVTM, CDR2 ANQGSEA. CDR3 length: 16 amino acids. The V gene end was trimmed by 4 bases and the J gene end by 7 bases; junction bases not matched to a gene: 12. As DNA, the CDR3 is TGCAGCGTTGGAGGGACTAGCGGGAGATCAACGTATGAGCAGTACTTC. Translation: CSVGGTSGRSTYEQYF.

For this clonotype: An end of the junction does not agree with germline; a read error may underlie this. The chain has TRBV10-3 and TRBJ2-6; TRBD1 aligns across 9 bases. Germline CDR1 is ENHRY and CDR2 is SYGVKD. The CDR3 has 17 residues. CDR3 nucleotides: TGTGCCATCAGTGAGCCCCCGGGGGTACAGGGGGCCTACGTCCTGACTTTC. Its translation is CAISEPPGVQGAYVLTF.

The sample holds a few counts of this clonotype. This sequence joins TRBV12-3 or TRBV12-4 and TRBJ2-2; D ambiguous. This CDR3 is built from 14 residues. Trimming shortened V by 5 bases and J by 4 bases, and 11 bases separated the two germline ends. The CDR3 DNA reads as TGTGCCAGCAGTCGCGGCCGTCCCACCGGGGAGCTGTTTTTT. Translating gives CASSRGRPTGELFF.

This clonotype was seen a handful of times. This chain joins TRBV6-1 and TRBJ2-3, with 7 bases identical to TRBD2. CDR3 size: 13 residues. Trimming removed 11 bases from V and 4 bases from J; junction bases left unmatched: 9. Germline lookup yields CDR1 MNHNS and CDR2 SASEGT. The DNA of the CDR3 is TGTGCCGGGAGGGGCTCTTACCCAGATACGCAGTATTTT. Translated, it gives CAGRGSYPDTQYF.

This clonotype was detected once. As the CDR3 is not closed by the conserved phenylalanine or tryptophan, this likely results from a read error. The rearrangement uses TRBV6-5 and TRBJ2-5; TRBD1 might be the D (6 bases). The V end was cut by 0 bases, the J end by 5 bases, with 16 bases between. Germline assignment: CDR1 MNHEY and CDR2 SVGAGI. This CDR3 is built from 16 residues. CDR3 nucleotide sequence: TGTGCCAGCAGTTACTCGAATTTCCAGGGGCCGGAGACCCAGTACTCC. Protein product: CASSYSNFQGPETQYS.

A word on this clonotype: A much bigger clone sits one base away, suggesting this may be a read error. V usage is TRBV6-9 and J usage is TRBJ2-3, with D tentatively TRBD2 (5 bases). Germline lookup yields CDR1 MNHGY and CDR2 SVAAGI. V lost 6 bases and J lost 1, with 17 bases in between. CDR3 size: 16 residues. This CDR3 is CASRIRGGPGTDTQYF. For the CDR3, the DNA is TGTGCCAGCAGGATACGGGGTGGGCCCGGCACAGATACGCAGTATTTT.

For this clonotype: A much bigger clone sits one base away, suggesting this may be a read error. Likely a read error: the CDR3 ends without its conserved phenylalanine or tryptophan. This chain connects TRBV6-6 to TRBJ2-2; TRBD2 matches 7 bases. This CDR3 contains 14 residues. V was pared by 3 bases and J by 8 bases, with 6 bases of the junction left unmatched. In germline, CDR1 is MNHNY, CDR2 SVGAGI (reference sequence). In DNA, the CDR3 is TGTGCCAGCAGTTATGGACTAGGCAGTGGGGAGCTGTTTCTT. Protein: CASSYGLGSGELFL.